This TCR beta chain was captured by sequencing in a study of T cells after yellow fever vaccination. Overall study: Some fractions had low cell numbers, and these were prepared with SMART-Seq v4 Ultra Low Input.

5'RACE template switching generated TCR cDNA, adding a universal primer site and UMIs. TCRdb analysed the 5' RACE reads with MiXCR anew, one entry per CDR3 protein. This table holds hundreds of thousands of distinct CDR3 sequences, around an eighth found once. The germline CDR1 and CDR2 sequences are SGHVS and FQNEAQ. Deletions cut 5 bases from V and 0 bases from J, with 13 bases between. The CDR3 is 15 amino acids. The J gene is TRBJ2-5, the V gene TRBV7-8, with D unclear. This clonotype originated in a man between 25 and 39 years old who received the YFV17D yellow fever vaccine. Sample: PBMCs, taken on the day of the yellow fever booster vaccination. The CDR3 sequence is CASSRNYVDQETQYF. In DNA form, the CDR3 reads TGTGCCAGCAGCCGAAACTACGTTGACCAAGAGACCCAGTACTTC.